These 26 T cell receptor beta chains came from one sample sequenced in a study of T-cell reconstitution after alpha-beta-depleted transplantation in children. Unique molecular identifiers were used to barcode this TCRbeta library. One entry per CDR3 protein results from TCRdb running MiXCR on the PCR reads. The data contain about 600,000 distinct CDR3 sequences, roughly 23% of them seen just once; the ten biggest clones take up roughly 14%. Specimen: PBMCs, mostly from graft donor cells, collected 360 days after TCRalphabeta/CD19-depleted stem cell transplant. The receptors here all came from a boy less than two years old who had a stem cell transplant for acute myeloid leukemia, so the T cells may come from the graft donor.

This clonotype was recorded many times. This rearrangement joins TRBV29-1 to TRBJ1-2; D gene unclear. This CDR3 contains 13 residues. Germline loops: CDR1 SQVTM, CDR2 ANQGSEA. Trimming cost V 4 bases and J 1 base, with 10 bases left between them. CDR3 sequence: CSVVINSNYGYTF. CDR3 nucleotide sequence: TGCAGCGTTGTTATTAACAGTAACTATGGCTACACCTTC.

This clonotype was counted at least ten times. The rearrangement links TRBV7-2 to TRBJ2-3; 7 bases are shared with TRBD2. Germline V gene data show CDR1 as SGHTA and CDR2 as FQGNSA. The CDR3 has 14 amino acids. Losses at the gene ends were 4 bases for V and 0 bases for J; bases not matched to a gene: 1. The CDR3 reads CASSSSGSTDTQYF. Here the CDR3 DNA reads TGTGCCAGCAGCTCTAGCGGAAGCACAGATACGCAGTATTTT. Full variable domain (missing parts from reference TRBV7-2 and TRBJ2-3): GAGVSQSPSNKVTEKGKDVELRCDPISGHTALYWYRQSLGQGLEFLIYFQGNSAPDKSGLPSDRFSAERTGGSVSTLTIQRTQQEDSAVYLCASSSSGSTDTQYFGPGTRLTVL.

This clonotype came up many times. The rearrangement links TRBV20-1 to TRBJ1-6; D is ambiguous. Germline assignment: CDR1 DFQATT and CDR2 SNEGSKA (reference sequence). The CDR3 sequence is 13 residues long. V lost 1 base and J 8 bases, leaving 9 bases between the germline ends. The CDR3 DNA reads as TGCAGTGCTAGAGCTATGGGAGATTCACCCCTCCACTTT. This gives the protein CSARAMGDSPLHF.

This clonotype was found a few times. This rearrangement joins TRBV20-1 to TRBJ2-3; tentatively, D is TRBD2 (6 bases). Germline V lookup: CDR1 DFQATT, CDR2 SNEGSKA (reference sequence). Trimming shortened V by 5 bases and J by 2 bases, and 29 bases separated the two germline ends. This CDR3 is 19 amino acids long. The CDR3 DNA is TGCAGTGCTCGAGGCCGACCCGGGACTGGACCTACCCTCACAGATACGCAGTATTTT. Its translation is CSARGRPGTGPTLTDTQYF.

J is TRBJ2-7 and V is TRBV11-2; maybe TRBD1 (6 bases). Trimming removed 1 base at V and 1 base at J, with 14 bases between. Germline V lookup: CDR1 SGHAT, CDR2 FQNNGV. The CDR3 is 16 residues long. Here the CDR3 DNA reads TGTGCCAGCAGCTTAGGCCCGACAGGAAATTCCTACGAGCAGTACTTC. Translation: CASSLGPTGNSYEQYF.

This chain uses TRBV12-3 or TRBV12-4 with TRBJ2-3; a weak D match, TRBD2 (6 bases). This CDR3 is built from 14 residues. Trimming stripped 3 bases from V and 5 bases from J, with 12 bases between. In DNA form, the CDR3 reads TGTGCCAGCAGTTTTGGAGGGGTTGGAGATACGCAGTATTTT. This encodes CASSFGGVGDTQYF.

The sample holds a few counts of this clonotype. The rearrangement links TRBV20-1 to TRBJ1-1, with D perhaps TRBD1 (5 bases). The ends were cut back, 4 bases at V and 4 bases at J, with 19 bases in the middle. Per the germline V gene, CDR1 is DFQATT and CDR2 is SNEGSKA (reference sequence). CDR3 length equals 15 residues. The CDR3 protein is CSANRDFPGSTEAFF. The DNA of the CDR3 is TGCAGTGCTAACCGGGACTTCCCTGGGAGCACTGAAGCTTTCTTT.

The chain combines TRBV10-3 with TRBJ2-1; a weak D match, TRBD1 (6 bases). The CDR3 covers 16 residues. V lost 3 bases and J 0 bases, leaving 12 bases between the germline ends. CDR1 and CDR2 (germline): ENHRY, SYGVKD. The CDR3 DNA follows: TGTGCCATCAGTGAACTGCGCAGGGGCTCCTACAATGAGCAGTTCTTC. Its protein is CAISELRRGSYNEQFF.

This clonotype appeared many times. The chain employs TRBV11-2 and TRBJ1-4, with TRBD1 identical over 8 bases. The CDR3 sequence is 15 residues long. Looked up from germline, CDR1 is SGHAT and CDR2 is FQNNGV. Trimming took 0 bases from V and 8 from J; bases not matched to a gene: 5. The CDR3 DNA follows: TGTGCCAGCAGCTTAGAACGGACAGGGATGGAAAAACTGTTTTTT. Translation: CASSLERTGMEKLFF.

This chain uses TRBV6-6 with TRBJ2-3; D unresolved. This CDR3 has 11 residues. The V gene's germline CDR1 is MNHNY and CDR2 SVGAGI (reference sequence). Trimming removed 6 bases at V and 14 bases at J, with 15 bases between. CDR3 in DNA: TGTGCCAGCAGCAACTCGCGTCTAACGTATTTT. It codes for CASSNSRLTYF.

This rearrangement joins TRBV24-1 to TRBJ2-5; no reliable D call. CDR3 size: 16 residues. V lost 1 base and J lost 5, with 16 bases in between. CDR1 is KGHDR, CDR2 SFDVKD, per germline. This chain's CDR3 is CATSDFRLARVETQYF. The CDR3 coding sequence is TGTGCCACCAGTGATTTCAGGTTAGCTCGGGTGGAGACCCAGTACTTC.

The CDR3 bases are TGTGCCATCAGTGAGACCGGGGACAGCACCGGGGAGCTGTTTTTT. It is translated as CAISETGDSTGELFF. This chain uses TRBV10-3 with TRBJ2-2, with 7 bases that match TRBD1. Germline V CDR1 and CDR2: ENHRY, SYGVKD. The V gene end was trimmed by 2 bases and the J gene end by 4 bases; junction bases not matched to a gene: 4. CDR3 length: 15 amino acids.

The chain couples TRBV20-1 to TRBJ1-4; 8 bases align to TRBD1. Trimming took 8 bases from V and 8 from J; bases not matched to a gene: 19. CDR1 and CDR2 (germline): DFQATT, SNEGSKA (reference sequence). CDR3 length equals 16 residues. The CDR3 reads CSPGAGQVTSGEKLFF. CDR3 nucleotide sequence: TGCAGTCCGGGGGCGGGACAGGTAACCTCTGGCGAAAAACTGTTTTTT.

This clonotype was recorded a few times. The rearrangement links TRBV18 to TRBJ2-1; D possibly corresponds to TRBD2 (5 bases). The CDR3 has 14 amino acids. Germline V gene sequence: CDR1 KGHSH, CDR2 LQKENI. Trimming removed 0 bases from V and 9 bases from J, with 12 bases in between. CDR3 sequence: CASSPPIEGLEQFF. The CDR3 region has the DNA TGTGCCAGCTCACCACCGATAGAGGGTCTTGAGCAGTTCTTC. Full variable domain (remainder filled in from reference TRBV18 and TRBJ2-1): NAGVMQNPRHLVRRRGQEARLRCSPMKGHSHVYWYRQLPEEGLKFMVYLQKENIIDESGMPKERFSAEFPKEGPSILRIQQVVRGDSAAYFCASSPPIEGLEQFFGPGTRLTVL.

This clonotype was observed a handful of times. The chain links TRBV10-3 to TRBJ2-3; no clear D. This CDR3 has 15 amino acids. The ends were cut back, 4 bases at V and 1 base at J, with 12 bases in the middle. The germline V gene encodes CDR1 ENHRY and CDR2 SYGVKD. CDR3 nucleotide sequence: TGTGCCATCAGTGGGGTCGCGCGTGGCACAGATACGCAGTATTTT. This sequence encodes CAISGVARGTDTQYF.

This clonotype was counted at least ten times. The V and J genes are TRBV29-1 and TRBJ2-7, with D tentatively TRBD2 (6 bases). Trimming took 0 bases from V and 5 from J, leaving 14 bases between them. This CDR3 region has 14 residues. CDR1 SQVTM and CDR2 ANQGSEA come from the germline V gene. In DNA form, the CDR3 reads TGCAGCGTTGAAGATCAGGAGGGAGCGGACGAGCAGTACTTC. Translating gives CSVEDQEGADEQYF.

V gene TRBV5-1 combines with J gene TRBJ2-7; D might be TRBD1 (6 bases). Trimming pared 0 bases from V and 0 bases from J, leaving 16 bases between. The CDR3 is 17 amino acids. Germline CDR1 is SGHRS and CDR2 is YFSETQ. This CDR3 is CASSLGPGQLSSYEQYF. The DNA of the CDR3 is TGCGCCAGCAGCTTGGGTCCGGGACAACTTAGCTCCTACGAGCAGTACTTC.

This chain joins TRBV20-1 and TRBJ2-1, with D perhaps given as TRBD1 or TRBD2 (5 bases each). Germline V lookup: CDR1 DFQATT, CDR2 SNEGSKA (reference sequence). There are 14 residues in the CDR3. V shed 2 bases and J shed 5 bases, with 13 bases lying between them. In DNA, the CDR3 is TGCAGTGCTAGACCTTGGGACGGGAACAATGAGCAGTTCTTC. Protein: CSARPWDGNNEQFF.

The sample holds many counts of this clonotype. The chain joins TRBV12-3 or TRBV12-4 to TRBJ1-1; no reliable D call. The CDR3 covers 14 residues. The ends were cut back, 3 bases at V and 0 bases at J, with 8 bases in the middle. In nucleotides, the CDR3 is TGTGCCAGCAGTTTCTTGTATGTGAACACTGAAGCTTTCTTT. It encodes CASSFLYVNTEAFF.

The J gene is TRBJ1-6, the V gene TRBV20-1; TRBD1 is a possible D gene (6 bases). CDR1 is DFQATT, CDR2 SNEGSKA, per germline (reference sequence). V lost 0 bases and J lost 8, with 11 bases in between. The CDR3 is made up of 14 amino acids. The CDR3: CSARDVGGDSPLHF. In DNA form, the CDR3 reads TGCAGTGCTAGAGATGTAGGGGGGGATTCACCCCTCCACTTT.

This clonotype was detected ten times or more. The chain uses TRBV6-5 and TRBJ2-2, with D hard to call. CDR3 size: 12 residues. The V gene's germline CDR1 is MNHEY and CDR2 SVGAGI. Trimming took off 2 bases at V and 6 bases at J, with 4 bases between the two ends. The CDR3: CASSYGAGELFF. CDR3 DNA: TGTGCCAGCAGTTACGGAGCCGGGGAGCTGTTTTTT.

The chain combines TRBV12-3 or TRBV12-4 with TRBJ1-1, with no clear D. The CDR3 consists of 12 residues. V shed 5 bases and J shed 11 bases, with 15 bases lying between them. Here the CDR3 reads CASSRGTPRAFF. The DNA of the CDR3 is TGTGCCAGCAGTCGGGGTACCCCGCGGGCTTTCTTT.

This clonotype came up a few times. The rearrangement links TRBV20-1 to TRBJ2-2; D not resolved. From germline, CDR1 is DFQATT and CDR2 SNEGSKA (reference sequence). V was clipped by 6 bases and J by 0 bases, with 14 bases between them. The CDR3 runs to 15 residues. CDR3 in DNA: TGCAGTGCCAGTGGGATTACCGCGAACACCGGGGAGCTGTTTTTT. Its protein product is CSASGITANTGELFF.

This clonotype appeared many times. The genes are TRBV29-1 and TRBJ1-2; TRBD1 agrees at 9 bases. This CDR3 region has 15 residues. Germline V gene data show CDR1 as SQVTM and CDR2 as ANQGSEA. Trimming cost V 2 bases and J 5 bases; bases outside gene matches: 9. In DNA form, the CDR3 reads TGCAGCGTTGAAATAGGGGGACAGGGTATTTATGGCTACACCTTC. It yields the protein CSVEIGGQGIYGYTF.

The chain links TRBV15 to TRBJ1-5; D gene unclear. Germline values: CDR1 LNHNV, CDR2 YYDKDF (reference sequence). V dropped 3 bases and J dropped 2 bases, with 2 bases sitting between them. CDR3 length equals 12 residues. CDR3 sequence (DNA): TGTGCCACCAGCAGTGGCAATCAGCCCCAGCATTTT. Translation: CATSSGNQPQHF.

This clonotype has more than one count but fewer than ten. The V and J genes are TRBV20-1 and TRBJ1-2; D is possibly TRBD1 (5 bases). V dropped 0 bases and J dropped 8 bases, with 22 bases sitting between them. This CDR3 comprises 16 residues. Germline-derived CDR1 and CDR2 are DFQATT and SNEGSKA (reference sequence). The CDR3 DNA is TGCAGTGCTAGAGATCCTTTCGGGACCGACCCTAGGGGCTACACCTTC. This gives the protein CSARDPFGTDPRGYTF.